This is a list of T cell receptor beta chains from one sample in a study of blood T cell repertoires in COVID-19. Clones were sequenced by immunoSEQ multiplex PCR, and TCRdb holds only the in-frame ones, with some missing. The repertoire holds about 360,000 clones, about 86% seen once, with 7% to 7.5% in the top ten. Sequencing was done on a sample of peripheral blood. The receptors here all came from a woman aged 55-70 years with COVID-19, enrolled during active disease. Each CDR3 is given with its conserved first and last residue. The order of the fields is clone size, D gene, CDR3 length, V gene, J gene, CDR3 protein, CDR3 DNA. D genes are given only for firm matches. Size values are once, few and many counts, or a class for expanded clones, and some rows have none.

>-|-|15|TRBV19|TRBJ1-4
CASSNDRSTNEKLFF
TGTGCCAGTAGTAACGACAGATCAACTAATGAAAAACTGTTTTTT
>-|TRBD1|15|TRBV30|TRBJ1-4
CALSSWDSRNEKLFF
TGTGCCCTATCGAGTTGGGACAGTCGAAATGAAAAACTGTTTTTT
>-|TRBD1|14|TRBV12-5|TRBJ2-3
CASGLTGEYDTQYF
TGTGCTAGTGGTTTGACAGGGGAATATGATACGCAGTATTTT
>-|-|17|TRBV18|TRBJ1-5
CASSPPSTRTRGQPQHF
TGTGCCAGCTCACCACCCTCGACCCGGACAAGAGGCCAGCCCCAGCATTTT
>-|TRBD1|13|TRBV7-3|TRBJ2-1
CASSTGETSGQFF
TGTGCCAGCAGCACAGGGGAAACAAGTGGGCAGTTCTTC
>-|-|13|TRBV2|TRBJ2-1
CASTRVSQGEQFF
TGTGCCAGCACTAGAGTAAGTCAGGGTGAGCAGTTCTTC
>-|TRBD1|14|TRBV10-3|TRBJ1-1
CAISVEGAGTEAFF
TGTGCCATCAGTGTTGAGGGGGCGGGAACTGAAGCTTTCTTT
>-|-|14|TRBV5-6|TRBJ2-7
CASSIGGRVSEQYF
TGTGCCAGCAGCATAGGGGGGAGGGTATCCGAGCAGTACTTC
>-|TRBD1|14|TRBV7-6|TRBJ1-1
CASSFQGVNTEAFF
TGTGCCAGCAGCTTCCAGGGGGTGAACACTGAAGCTTTCTTT
>few|-|14|TRBV6-5|TRBJ1-4
CASSSGTQPEKLFF
TGTGCCAGCAGTTCCGGGACACAACCCGAAAAACTGTTTTTT
>-|-|13|TRBV3-1/TRBV3-2|TRBJ2-2
CASSIRDTGELFF
TGTGCCAGCAGCATCCGGGACACCGGGGAGCTGTTTTTT
>once|-|17|TRBV6-1|TRBJ2-5
CASSEWVGDTIQETQYF
TGTGCCAGCAGTGAATGGGTAGGGGACACCATCCAAGAGACCCAGTACTTC
>-|TRBD2|16|TRBV4-3|TRBJ2-2
CASSRRTSGETGELFF
TGCGCCAGCAGCCGACGGACTAGCGGGGAGACCGGGGAGCTGTTTTTT
>-|-|12|TRBV2|TRBJ1-5
CASSRANQPQHF
TGTGCCAGCAGCAGGGCCAATCAGCCCCAGCATTTT
>-|-|12|TRBV30|TRBJ2-1
CAWSLGGNEQFF
TGTGCCTGGAGTCTGGGGGGCAATGAGCAGTTCTTC
>-|TRBD1|19|TRBV7-2|TRBJ1-6
CASSPQGGFRGLGNSPLHF
TGTGCCAGCAGCCCTCAGGGAGGTTTCAGGGGGCTTGGGAATTCACCCCTCCACTTT
>-|-|13|TRBV21-1|TRBJ1-1
CARDRGQCTEAFF
TGTGCCCGCGACAGGGGGCAGTGCACTGAAGCTTTCTTT
>few|-|14|TRBV15|TRBJ1-4
CATSERAVDEKLFF
TGTGCCACCAGCGAGCGGGCGGTGGATGAAAAACTGTTTTTT
>-|-|13|TRBV30|TRBJ2-3
CAWSVSGADTQYF
TGTGCCTGGAGTGTGTCGGGGGCAGATACGCAGTATTTT
>-|-|13|TRBV10-3|TRBJ1-2
CAISESIEYGYTF
TGTGCCATCAGTGAGTCAATAGAGTATGGCTACACCTTC
>-|TRBD2|16|TRBV4-2|TRBJ2-1
CASSQEGASGDNEQFF
TGTGCCAGCAGCCAAGAAGGGGCTAGCGGAGACAATGAGCAGTTCTTC
>-|-|14|TRBV5-6|TRBJ1-2
CASRRGGGNYGYTF
TGTGCCAGCAGGCGAGGAGGAGGGAACTATGGCTACACCTTC
>once|-|15|TRBV19|TRBJ1-2
CASTPRAPSNYGYTF
TGTGCCAGTACCCCGCGGGCACCAAGTAACTATGGCTACACCTTC
>-|-|16|TRBV24-1|TRBJ1-5
CATSDLRGWRDQPQHF
TGTGCCACCAGTGATTTGCGAGGGTGGCGGGATCAGCCCCAGCATTTT
>-|-|13|TRBV3-1/TRBV3-2|TRBJ1-6
CASSPRQNSPLHF
TGTGCCAGCAGCCCCCGACAGAATTCACCCCTCCACTTT
>-|TRBD1|15|TRBV19|TRBJ1-6
CASSIRGTGDSPLHF
TGTGCCAGTAGTATAAGGGGGACAGGGGATTCACCCCTCCACTTT
>-|-|15|TRBV7-9|TRBJ2-7
CASSRTGDTSYEQYF
TGTGCCAGCAGCCGAACAGGAGACACCTCCTACGAGCAGTACTTC
>-|TRBD1|14|TRBV19|TRBJ1-1
CASKTGEGYTEAFF
TGTGCCAGTAAGACAGGGGAGGGATACACTGAAGCTTTCTTT
>-|-|15|TRBV4-1|TRBJ2-7
CASSPIGGSRYEQYF
TGCGCCAGCAGTCCGATCGGCGGGTCGCGCTACGAGCAGTACTTC
>few|-|15|TRBV21-1|TRBJ2-5
CASSNGQGVQETQYF
TGTGCCAGCAGCAACGGACAGGGTGTTCAAGAGACCCAGTACTTC
>-|TRBD2|16|TRBV9|TRBJ2-3
CASSAYLAGGTDTQYF
TGTGCCAGCAGCGCTTACTTAGCGGGGGGCACAGATACGCAGTATTTT
>-|-|14|TRBV7-2|TRBJ2-7
CASATQGTTYEQYF
TGTGCCAGCGCTACTCAGGGGACTACCTACGAGCAGTACTTC
>few|TRBD1|13|TRBV30|TRBJ2-2
CAWSRQGPGELFF
TGTGCCTGGAGTCGACAGGGGCCCGGGGAGCTGTTTTTT
>-|TRBD2|17|TRBV30|TRBJ2-2
CAWRDIAGRVPAGELFF
TGTGCCTGGAGAGATATAGCGGGGCGGGTGCCAGCCGGGGAGCTGTTTTTT